Presented here are 13 T cell receptor beta chains from one specimen sequenced in a study of identical twins. MiXCR, run by TCRdb on the 5' RACE reads, gives a single entry per CDR3 protein. The sample lists 1.5 million to 2 million distinct CDR3 sequences, 25% to 35% occurring once. Source material: cord blood. All receptors derive from a newborn girl in good health.

This chain joins TRBV20-1 and TRBJ2-7; 8 bases match TRBD1. The trim removed 6 bases at V and 2 bases at J, leaving 9 bases unmatched. CDR3 length: 14 amino acids. The germline CDR1 and CDR2 sequences are DFQATT and SNEGSKA (reference sequence). The CDR3 here is CSATGTGNTYEQYF. The CDR3 DNA sequence: TGCAGTGCAACCGGGACAGGTAACACCTACGAGCAGTACTTC.

The V gene is TRBV5-1, the J gene TRBJ2-1; D possibly matches TRBD1 or TRBD2 (5 bases each). The germline gives CDR1 SGHRS, CDR2 YFSETQ. The CDR3 sequence is 15 residues long. V was trimmed by 3 bases and J by 7 bases, leaving 17 bases between them. The CDR3 reads CASSSRDLLQNEQFF. The CDR3 DNA follows: TGCGCCAGCAGCTCGAGGGACCTCCTACAGAATGAGCAGTTCTTC. Full variable domain (outside the CDR3, taken from reference TRBV5-1 and TRBJ2-1): KAGVTQTPRYLIKTRGQQVTLSCSPISGHRSVSWYQQTPGQGLQFLFEYFSETQRNKGNFPGRFSGRQFSNSRSEMNVSTLELGDSALYLCASSSRDLLQNEQFFGPGTRLTVL.

The V gene is TRBV20-1, the J gene TRBJ1-4; D is undetermined. CDR1 and CDR2 (germline): DFQATT, SNEGSKA (reference sequence). The CDR3 is 14 amino acids. V was trimmed by 4 bases and J by 0 bases, leaving 9 bases between them. In DNA, the CDR3 is TGCAGTGCTACCCCGGCAGCAACTAATGAAAAACTGTTTTTT. As protein: CSATPAATNEKLFF.

The table lists this clonotype with a few counts. The chain employs TRBV5-1 and TRBJ1-2; 7 bases line up with TRBD1. Germline CDR1 is SGHRS and CDR2 is YFSETQ. Trimming cost V 1 base and J 6 bases; bases outside gene matches: 6. The CDR3 is 14 amino acids. The CDR3 here is CASSLRGRLDGYTF. Written as DNA, the CDR3 is TGCGCCAGCAGCTTGAGGGGGCGCCTTGATGGCTACACCTTC.

The sample holds a few counts of this clonotype. The chain joins TRBV27 to TRBJ2-1, with 7 bases fitting TRBD2. This CDR3 has 15 residues. The germline CDR1 and CDR2 sequences are MNHEY and SMNVEV (reference sequence). J was trimmed by 7 bases and V by 2 bases; bases with no gene match: 8. The CDR3 bases are TGTGCCAGCAGTTTAGGGGGGGGTGGTAGGAATGAGCAGTTCTTC. Translation gives CASSLGGGGRNEQFF.

In its sample, this clonotype was seen a few times. The chain couples TRBV12-3 or TRBV12-4 to TRBJ2-1; TRBD2 might be the D (6 bases). Between the trimmed V and J ends, which lost 6 bases and 7 bases, there was a span of 10 bases. The CDR3 is 12 amino acids. This chain's CDR3 is CASREGGNEQFF. In DNA form, the CDR3 reads TGTGCCAGCAGGGAAGGAGGGAATGAGCAGTTCTTC.

The chain has TRBV20-1 and TRBJ1-2; no clear D gene. V lost 0 bases and J 1 base, leaving 9 bases between the germline ends. From germline, CDR1 is DFQATT and CDR2 SNEGSKA (reference sequence). The CDR3 totals 14 residues. The CDR3 nucleotides read TGCAGTGCTAGAGATTATACGCGTAACTATGGCTACACCTTC. Amino acid sequence: CSARDYTRNYGYTF.

A few counts support this clonotype. The rearrangement joins TRBV5-6 to TRBJ2-7; D might be TRBD2 (7 bases). There are 14 residues in the CDR3. Trimming shortened V by 3 bases and J by 3 bases, and 13 bases separated the two germline ends. Germline assignment: CDR1 SGHDT and CDR2 YYEEEE. The CDR3 DNA reads TGTGCCAGCAGCTGGGGGGGACATAACTACGAGCAGTACTTC. As protein: CASSWGGHNYEQYF.

As regards this clonotype: Germline is not matched at one junction end, which may reflect a read error. This CDR3 reads CASSLGRLNRPQHF. The CDR3 nucleotides read TGTGCCAGCAGCTTAGGCAGGCTTAATCGGCCCCAGCATTTT. V and J are TRBV7-2 and TRBJ1-5; D is undetermined. Germline CDR1 reads SGHTA; CDR2 reads FQGNSA. The CDR3 runs 14 residues. Full variable domain (remainder filled in from reference TRBV7-2 and TRBJ1-5): GAGVSQSPSNKVTEKGKDVELRCDPISGHTALYWYRQSLGQGLEFLIYFQGNSAPDKSGLPSDRFSAERTGGSVSTLTIQRTQQEDSAVYLCASSLGRLNRPQHFGDGTRLSIL.

This clonotype was recorded a few times. V gene TRBV7-6 combines with J gene TRBJ1-5, with a weak D call TRBD1 (5 bases). The CDR3 totals 15 residues. Trimming pared 1 base from V and 3 bases from J, leaving 10 bases between. CDR1 and CDR2 (germline): SGHVS, FNYEAQ. DNA for the CDR3: TGTGCCAGCAGCTTAGATCTGGGACTCAATCAGCCCCAGCATTTT. Translated: CASSLDLGLNQPQHF.

Only a few counts were recorded for this clonotype. The chain couples TRBV28 to TRBJ1-6, with D possibly TRBD1 on 5 matching bases. From germline, CDR1 is MDHEN and CDR2 SYDVKM. V was pared by 3 bases and J by 10 bases, with 13 bases between. The CDR3 extends over 14 amino acids. CDR3 coding DNA: TGTGCCAGCAGTTTGGGGGGATTAGGGTCACCCCTCCACTTT. Residues: CASSLGGLGSPLHF.

This clonotype was recorded many times. J is TRBJ1-2 and V is TRBV20-1; D is possibly TRBD1 (6 bases). With 0 bases removed from V and 5 bases from J, the gap between germline ends came to 19 bases. Per the germline V gene, CDR1 is DFQATT and CDR2 is SNEGSKA (reference sequence). The CDR3 has 16 residues. CDR3 in DNA: TGCAGTGCTAGAGATTCGGTCTCTGGCAGGGGTTATGGCTACACCTTC. Its translation: CSARDSVSGRGYGYTF.

This chain joins TRBV29-1 and TRBJ2-4; unclear D gene. Germline-derived CDR1 and CDR2 are SQVTM and ANQGSEA. The CDR3 has 15 amino acids. Deletions cut 6 bases from V and 13 bases from J, with 28 bases between. The CDR3 is CSVRIDMSSYNEQYF. DNA for the CDR3: TGCAGCGTCCGGATAGACATGAGCTCCTACAATGAGCAGTACTTC.